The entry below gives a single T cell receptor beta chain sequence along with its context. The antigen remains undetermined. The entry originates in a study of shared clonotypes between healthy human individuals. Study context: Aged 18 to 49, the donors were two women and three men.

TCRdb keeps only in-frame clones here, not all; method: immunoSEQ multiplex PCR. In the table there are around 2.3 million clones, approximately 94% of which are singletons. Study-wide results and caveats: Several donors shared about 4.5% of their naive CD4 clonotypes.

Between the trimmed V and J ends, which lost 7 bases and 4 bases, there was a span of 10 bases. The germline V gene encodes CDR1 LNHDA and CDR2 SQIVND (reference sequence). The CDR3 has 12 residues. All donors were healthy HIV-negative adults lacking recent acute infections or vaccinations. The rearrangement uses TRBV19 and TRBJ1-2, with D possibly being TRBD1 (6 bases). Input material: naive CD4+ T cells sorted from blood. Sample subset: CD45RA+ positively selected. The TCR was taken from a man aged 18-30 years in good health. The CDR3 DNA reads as TGTGCCAGTAACACAGGGTCCTATGGCTACACCTTC. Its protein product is CASNTGSYGYTF.